This entry lists 32 T cell receptor beta chains sequenced from one sample in a study of T cells after yellow fever vaccination. TCRdb recomputed calls from the 5' RACE reads with MiXCR, one row per CDR3 protein. The sample has about 300,000 distinct CDR3 sequences; around 8.6% are singletons. This specimen was CD4+ T cells sorted from PBMCs, taken 5 days after the yellow fever booster vaccination. These receptors all stem from a young man who received the YFV17D yellow fever vaccine.

The chain employs TRBV5-1 and TRBJ2-7, with 11 bases that match TRBD1. CDR1 and CDR2 from the germline V gene are SGHRS and YFSETQ. The CDR3 is 16 amino acids. The V and J ends lost 4 bases and 0 bases, in that order; junction bases with no gene match: 6. CDR3 sequence: CASSTGQGEYSYEQYF. The CDR3, as DNA: TGCGCCAGCAGCACGGGACAGGGGGAATACTCCTACGAGCAGTACTTC.

Written as DNA, the CDR3 is TGCAGCGTTACGCTGGGGGGTGCCCCCACTGAAGCTTTCTTT. Translating gives CSVTLGGAPTEAFF. This chain connects TRBV29-1 to TRBJ1-1, with D perhaps matching TRBD1 (5 bases). The CDR3 has 14 residues. Germline V gene lookup returns CDR1 SQVTM and CDR2 ANQGSEA. V was clipped by 5 bases and J by 4 bases, with 17 bases between them.

The chain links TRBV11-3 to TRBJ2-1; 14 bases agree with TRBD2. V lost 4 bases, J lost 8 bases, and 4 bases stayed unmatched. CDR1 is SGHNT and CDR2 is YENEEA in the germline V gene. The CDR3 runs to 15 residues. The CDR3 DNA reads TGTGCCAGCAGCTCAGGACTAGCGGGGGGATATGAGCAGTTCTTC. Protein product: CASSSGLAGGYEQFF.

This clonotype was picked up many times. The chain carries TRBV20-1 and TRBJ2-3; D perhaps matches TRBD1 (6 bases). This CDR3 region has 14 residues. Trimming took 4 bases from V and 0 from J, leaving 11 bases between them. Looked up from germline, CDR1 is DFQATT and CDR2 is SNEGSKA (reference sequence). CDR3 protein: CSAKRQVSTDTQYF. For the CDR3, the DNA is TGCAGTGCTAAGAGACAGGTTAGCACAGATACGCAGTATTTT.

The V call is TRBV6-5, the J call TRBJ2-7, with TRBD1 identical over 10 bases. CDR3 length equals 17 residues. The germline V gene has CDR1 MNHEY and CDR2 SVGAGI. V lost 0 bases to trimming and J lost 3 bases; unmatched junction nucleotides: 8. The CDR3 loop is CASSYSFQGQGHYEQYF. Written as DNA, the CDR3 is TGTGCCAGCAGTTACTCTTTCCAGGGACAGGGGCACTACGAGCAGTACTTC.

This clonotype has ten or more counts. The chain's CDR3 is CASSQETDNEQFF. The CDR3 nucleotides are TGCGCCAGCAGCCAAGAAACCGACAATGAGCAGTTCTTC. This chain uses TRBV4-3 with TRBJ2-1, with D uncertain. V shed 0 bases and J shed 5 bases, with 5 bases lying between them. CDR1 is LGHNA and CDR2 is YSLEER in the germline V gene. The CDR3 is made up of 13 amino acids.

This clonotype came up a few times. The rearrangement joins TRBV28 to TRBJ1-2; TRBD1 is a possible D gene (5 bases). With 2 bases removed from V and 3 bases from J, the gap between germline ends came to 7 bases. This CDR3 is built from 13 residues. From germline, CDR1 is MDHEN and CDR2 SYDVKM. This CDR3 reads CASSLQGHYGYTF. CDR3 nucleotide sequence: TGTGCCAGCAGTTTACAGGGTCACTATGGCTACACCTTC.

The V gene is TRBV4-3, the J gene TRBJ1-1, with 8 bases fitting TRBD1. From germline, CDR1 is LGHNA and CDR2 YSLEER. Losses at the gene ends were 1 base for V and 6 bases for J; bases not matched to a gene: 16. This CDR3 is built from 18 residues. The CDR3 sequence: CASSQGTYQGARVSEAFF. The CDR3 region has the DNA TGCGCCAGCAGCCAAGGAACGTATCAGGGGGCGCGGGTGTCTGAAGCTTTCTTT.

This sequence joins TRBV20-1 and TRBJ1-1, with D perhaps matching TRBD1 (6 bases). Trimming shortened V by 6 bases and J by 11 bases, and 19 bases separated the two germline ends. This CDR3 spans 12 amino acids. The germline CDR1 and CDR2 sequences are DFQATT and SNEGSKA (reference sequence). The CDR3 spells CSATDRLGEAFF. As DNA, the CDR3 is TGCAGTGCAACGGACAGACTCGGTGAGGCTTTCTTT.

The chain uses TRBV27 and TRBJ1-5, with D possibly being TRBD1 (6 bases). The CDR3 has 13 residues. The germline CDR1 and CDR2 sequences are MNHEY and SMNVEV (reference sequence). Trimming shortened V by 5 bases and J by 6 bases, and 11 bases separated the two germline ends. CDR3 bases: TGTGCCAGCAGTATAACGGGGGCTCAGCCCCAGCATTTT. It codes for CASSITGAQPQHF.

This clonotype has just a few counts. The chain employs TRBV2 and TRBJ2-2; D remains unclear. V lost 6 bases, J lost 2 bases, and 7 bases lay in between. The CDR3 sequence is 13 residues long. Per germline, CDR1 SNHLY and CDR2 FYNNEI. CDR3 in amino acids: CASSAPNTGELFF. DNA for the CDR3: TGTGCCAGCAGCGCCCCTAACACCGGGGAGCTGTTTTTT.

This clonotype was counted ten times or more. This chain uses TRBV5-1 with TRBJ2-1; D unclear. Trimming stripped 5 bases from V and 5 bases from J, with 8 bases between. The CDR3 length is 12 residues. Germline V CDR1 and CDR2: SGHRS, YFSETQ. In DNA, the CDR3 is TGCGCCAGCAGTTGGCAGCACAATGAGCAGTTCTTC. Translating gives CASSWQHNEQFF.

The rearrangement joins TRBV12-3 or TRBV12-4 to TRBJ2-7, with D possibly matching TRBD1 (7 bases). The CDR3 is made up of 15 amino acids. V shed 5 bases and J shed 3 bases, with 17 bases lying between them. The CDR3: CASSAGTEGFYEQYV. The CDR3 DNA is TGTGCCAGCAGTGCGGGGACAGAAGGGTTCTACGAGCAGTACGTC.

A few counts support this clonotype. J is TRBJ2-2 and V is TRBV6-4; possibly TRBD1 for D (6 bases). CDR3 length equals 16 residues. The V gene lost 1 base and the J gene lost 6 bases, with 15 bases spanning the gap. The germline V gene has CDR1 MRHNA and CDR2 SNTAGT. The CDR3 region is CASSDWDTKKAGELFF. The CDR3 DNA reads as TGTGCCAGCAGTGACTGGGACACCAAAAAGGCCGGGGAGCTGTTTTTT.

The chain carries TRBV5-5 and TRBJ1-6; no reliable D call. The CDR3 length is 12 residues. Germline CDR1 SGHKS, CDR2 YYEKEE (reference sequence). The V gene lost 3 bases and the J gene lost 10 bases, with 8 bases spanning the gap. Here the CDR3 reads CASSWTESPLHF. In nucleotides, the CDR3 is TGTGCCAGCAGCTGGACGGAGTCACCCCTCCACTTT.

This clonotype was recorded at least ten times. The junction departs from germline at one end; a sequencing error may be responsible. The V gene is TRBV5-1, the J gene TRBJ1-1; 7 bases agree with TRBD1. Germline lookup yields CDR1 SGHRS and CDR2 YFSETQ. The CDR3 totals 14 residues. CDR3 amino acids: CASSPDRVNTEAFF. The CDR3 nucleotides read TGTGCCAGCAGCCCCGACAGGGTGAACACTGAAGCTTTCTTT.

A remark on this clonotype: This clone may be a read error of a much larger clone one base away. The chain employs TRBV18 and TRBJ2-3; no firm D call. Per germline, CDR1 KGHSH and CDR2 LQKENI. The CDR3 consists of 13 residues. CDR3 sequence: CASSPQKEDSQYF. CDR3 nucleotides: TGTGCCAGCTCCCCACAAAAGGAAGATTCGCAGTATTTT.

This clonotype was recorded many times. The CDR3 region is CVNERGPADTQYF. CDR3 DNA: TGTGTCAACGAGCGGGGGCCAGCAGATACGCAGTATTTT. This chain connects TRBV12-3 or TRBV12-4 to TRBJ2-3; 8 bases are a match to TRBD2. There are 13 residues in the CDR3.

This clonotype was seen many times. The rearrangement uses TRBV5-1 and TRBJ2-2; 9 positions agree with TRBD1. V was clipped by 4 bases and J by 4 bases; unmatched bases: 2. The CDR3 sequence is 14 residues long. CDR1 is SGHRS and CDR2 is YFSETQ in the germline V gene. CDR3 nucleotides: TGCGCCAGCAGCACGGGACAGGGCACCGGGGAGCTGTTTTTT. It yields the protein CASSTGQGTGELFF.

In its sample, this clonotype was seen many times. The chain couples TRBV7-2 to TRBJ2-5; the D is unclear. The CDR3 length is 14 residues. Trimming stripped 2 bases from V and 2 bases from J, with 9 bases between. Germline values: CDR1 SGHTA, CDR2 FQGNSA. The CDR3 DNA reads TGTGCCAGCAGCTTAAGCCAGATACAAGAGACCCAGTACTTC. It codes for CASSLSQIQETQYF.

V gene TRBV20-1 combines with J gene TRBJ1-1, with a weak D call TRBD1 (5 bases). Trimming removed 3 bases from V and 1 base from J, with 9 bases in between. This CDR3 comprises 13 residues. The V gene's germline CDR1 is DFQATT and CDR2 SNEGSKA (reference sequence). The CDR3 DNA follows: TGCAGTGCTAGTGGCAGGGCGAACACTGAAGCTTTCTTT. Translating gives CSASGRANTEAFF.

V usage is TRBV5-1 and J usage is TRBJ1-1; D remains ambiguous. Trimming cost V 4 bases and J 3 bases, with 4 bases left between them. The CDR3 covers 11 residues. Germline V gives CDR1 SGHRS, CDR2 YFSETQ. DNA of the CDR3: TGCGCCAGCAGCACCCACACTGAAGCTTTCTTT. Translation: CASSTHTEAFF.

V usage is TRBV2 and J usage is TRBJ2-7; no reliable D call. Between the trimmed V and J ends, which lost 1 base and 2 bases, there was a span of 12 bases. Per germline, CDR1 SNHLY and CDR2 FYNNEI. The CDR3 has 15 amino acids. The chain's CDR3 is CASSEGRGSTYEQYV. Written as DNA, the CDR3 is TGTGCCAGCAGTGAAGGTCGCGGCAGTACCTACGAGCAGTACGTC.

V usage is TRBV2 and J usage is TRBJ2-5, with D uncertain. Germline CDR1 and CDR2: SNHLY and FYNNEI. This CDR3 spans 13 amino acids. Trimming removed 2 bases from V and 2 bases from J, with 6 bases in between. CDR3: CASSEYSQETQYF. Written as DNA, the CDR3 is TGTGCCAGCAGTGAATACAGTCAAGAGACCCAGTACTTC.

This rearrangement joins TRBV6-2 or TRBV6-3 to TRBJ2-7; 8 nucleotides match TRBD2. The CDR3 contains 13 residues. Per the germline V gene, CDR1 is MNHEY and CDR2 is SVGEGT. The J segment lost 1 base and the V segment lost 10 bases, leaving 6 bases of the junction unmatched. CDR3 sequence reads: CATSGGLSYEQYF. CDR3 nucleotide sequence: TGTGCCACCTCGGGGGGGTTGTCCTACGAGCAGTACTTC.

This clonotype was counted between two and nine times. This chain links TRBV20-1 with TRBJ1-5; 11 positions agree with TRBD1. The CDR3 loop spans 17 amino acids. Germline lookup yields CDR1 DFQATT and CDR2 SNEGSKA (reference sequence). J was trimmed by 5 bases and V by 4 bases; bases with no gene match: 13. The DNA for the CDR3 is TGCAGTGCTACAGACTCCGGGACAGGGGGTTCGGATCAGCCCCAGCATTTT. Translating gives CSATDSGTGGSDQPQHF.

V gene TRBV18 combines with J gene TRBJ1-6, with D possibly matching TRBD1 (6 bases). V gave up 3 bases and J gave up 7 bases, with 13 bases separating them. The CDR3 extends over 15 amino acids. CDR1 is KGHSH, CDR2 LQKENI, per germline. The CDR3 bases are TGTGCCAGCTCACCTAGGGGGGGGCAAAATTCACCCCTCCACTTT. It is translated as CASSPRGGQNSPLHF.

The chain uses TRBV20-1 and TRBJ2-3; a possible D gene is TRBD1 (5 bases). This CDR3 spans 14 amino acids. Germline CDR1 and CDR2: DFQATT and SNEGSKA (reference sequence). V gave up 0 bases and J gave up 4 bases, with 11 bases separating them. The chain's CDR3 is CSARDSGNPDTQYF. In DNA, the CDR3 is TGCAGTGCTAGAGATTCAGGGAACCCAGATACGCAGTATTTT.

The chain is built from TRBV6-5 and TRBJ2-3, with 10 nucleotides matching TRBD1. The CDR3 covers 15 residues. CDR1 and CDR2 from the germline V gene are MNHEY and SVGAGI. The junction had 9 bases not matched to a gene; V was cut back by 6 bases and J by 6 bases. The DNA of the CDR3 is TGTGCCAGCAGCCCGGGACAGGGGCTCTTCGATACGCAGTATTTT. This translates into CASSPGQGLFDTQYF.

This clonotype appeared a few times. The chain has TRBV3-1 and TRBJ2-1; D remains unclear. Deletions cut 4 bases from V and 0 bases from J, with 13 bases between. Germline values: CDR1 LGHDT, CDR2 YNNKEL (reference sequence). The CDR3 consists of 16 residues. The CDR3 loop is CASSLLSMSSYNEQFF. Here the CDR3 DNA reads TGTGCCAGCAGCCTACTTTCCATGAGCTCCTACAATGAGCAGTTCTTC.

This clonotype was detected a few times. The chain carries TRBV6-2 or TRBV6-3 and TRBJ1-2; no clear D. With 7 bases removed from V and 3 bases from J, the gap between germline ends came to 18 bases. The CDR3 has 15 residues. The germline CDR1 and CDR2 sequences are MNHEY and SVGEGT. The CDR3 is CASIGRSPFDYGYTF. As DNA, the CDR3 is TGTGCCAGCATTGGCAGGTCCCCTTTCGACTATGGCTACACCTTC.

The rearrangement links TRBV30 to TRBJ1-6; D not resolved. Trimming stripped 0 bases from V and 7 bases from J, with 4 bases between. Germline lookup yields CDR1 GTSNPN and CDR2 SVGIG (reference sequence). This CDR3 is built from 12 residues. CDR3 loop: CAWSVTNSPLHF. DNA for the CDR3: TGTGCCTGGAGTGTGACCAATTCACCCCTCCACTTT.